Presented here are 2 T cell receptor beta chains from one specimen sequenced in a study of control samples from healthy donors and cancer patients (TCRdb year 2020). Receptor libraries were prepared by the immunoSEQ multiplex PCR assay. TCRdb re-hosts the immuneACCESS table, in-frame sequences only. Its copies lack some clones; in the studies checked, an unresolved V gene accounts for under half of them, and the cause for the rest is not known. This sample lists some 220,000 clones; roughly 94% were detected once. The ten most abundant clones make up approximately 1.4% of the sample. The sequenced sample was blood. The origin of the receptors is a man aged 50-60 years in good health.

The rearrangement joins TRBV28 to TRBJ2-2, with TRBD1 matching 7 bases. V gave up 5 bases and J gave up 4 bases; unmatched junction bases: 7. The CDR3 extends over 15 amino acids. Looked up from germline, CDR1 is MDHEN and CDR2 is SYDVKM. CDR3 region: CASSTTDRATGELFF. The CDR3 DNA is TGTGCCAGCAGTACCACCGACAGGGCCACCGGGGAGCTGTTTTTT.

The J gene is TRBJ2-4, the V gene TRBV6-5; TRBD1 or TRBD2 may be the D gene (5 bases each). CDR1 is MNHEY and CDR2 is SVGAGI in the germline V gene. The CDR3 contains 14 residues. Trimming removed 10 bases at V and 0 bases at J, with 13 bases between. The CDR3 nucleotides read TGTGCCATCAGCCGGGGCCTAGCCAAAAACATTCAGTACTTC. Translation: CAISRGLAKNIQYF.